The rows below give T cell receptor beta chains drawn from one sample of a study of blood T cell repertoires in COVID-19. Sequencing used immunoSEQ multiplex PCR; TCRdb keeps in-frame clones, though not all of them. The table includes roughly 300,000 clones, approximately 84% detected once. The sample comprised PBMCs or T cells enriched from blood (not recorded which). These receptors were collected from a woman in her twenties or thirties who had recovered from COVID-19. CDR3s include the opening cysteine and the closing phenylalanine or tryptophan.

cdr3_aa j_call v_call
CASSPGLAGDNEQFF TRBJ2-1 TRBV18
CATSREVQYLPGEQYF TRBJ2-7 TRBV15
CAISDSRDSLGKLFF TRBJ1-4 TRBV10-3
CASRAPGGRPYSNQPQHF TRBJ1-5 TRBV21-1
CASSPPFGGAATDTQYF TRBJ2-3 TRBV13
CASSSVKMTGGIEAFF TRBJ1-1 TRBV5-6
CASSVETGSADTQYF TRBJ2-3 TRBV9
CASTPSGTLVSTDTQYF TRBJ2-3 TRBV4-1
CASSARDLAGGFGELFF TRBJ2-2 TRBV4-1
CASSLRRRETQYF TRBJ2-5 TRBV5-1
CASSEGRGGYNEQFF TRBJ2-1 TRBV2
CASSGTGQGIGYTF TRBJ1-2 TRBV28